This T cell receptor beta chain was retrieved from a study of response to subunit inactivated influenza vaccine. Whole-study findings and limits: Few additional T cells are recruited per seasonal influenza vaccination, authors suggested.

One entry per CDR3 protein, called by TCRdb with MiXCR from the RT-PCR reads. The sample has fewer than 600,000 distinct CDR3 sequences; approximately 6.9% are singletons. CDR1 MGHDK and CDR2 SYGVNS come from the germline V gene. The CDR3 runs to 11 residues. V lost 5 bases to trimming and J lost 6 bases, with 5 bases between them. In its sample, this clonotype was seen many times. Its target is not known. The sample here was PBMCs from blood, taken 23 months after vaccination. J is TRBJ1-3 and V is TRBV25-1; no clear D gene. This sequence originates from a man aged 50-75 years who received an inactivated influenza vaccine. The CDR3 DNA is TGTGCCAGCAGTCCCGAAAACACCATATATTTT. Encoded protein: CASSPENTIYF.